This T cell receptor beta chain is from a study of cytomegalovirus exposure and HLA in healthy donors. TCRdb's copy holds only in-frame clones and misses some; the assay was immunoSEQ multiplex PCR. Of fewer than 350,000 clones in the sample, approximately 87% were seen once. The origin of this receptor is a woman aged 18-29 years in good health and CMV-seronegative. Sequencing was done on a sample of PBMCs.

The DNA of the CDR3 is TGTGCCAGCAGCCCGAGTAGCGGGAGCTACGAGCAGTACTTC. This gives the protein CASSPSSGSYEQYF. This chain joins TRBV7-2 and TRBJ2-7, with 9 positions matching TRBD2. The CDR3 has 14 amino acids. Germline values: CDR1 SGHTA, CDR2 FQGNSA. The J segment lost 3 bases and the V segment lost 5 bases, leaving 5 bases of the junction unmatched.